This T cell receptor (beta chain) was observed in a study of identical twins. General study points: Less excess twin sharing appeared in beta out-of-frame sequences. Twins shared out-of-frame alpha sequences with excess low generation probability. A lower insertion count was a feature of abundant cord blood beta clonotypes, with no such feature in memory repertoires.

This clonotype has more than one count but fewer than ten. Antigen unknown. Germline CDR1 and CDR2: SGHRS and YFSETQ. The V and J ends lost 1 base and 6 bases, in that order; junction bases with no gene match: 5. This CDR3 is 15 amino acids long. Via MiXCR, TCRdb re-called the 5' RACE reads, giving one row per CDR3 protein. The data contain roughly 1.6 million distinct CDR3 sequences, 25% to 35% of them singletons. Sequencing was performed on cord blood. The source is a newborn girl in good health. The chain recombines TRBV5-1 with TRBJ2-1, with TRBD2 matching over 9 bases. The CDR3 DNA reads TGCGCCAGCAGCTTGAGCCTAGCGGGGACCAATGAGCAGTTCTTC. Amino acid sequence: CASSLSLAGTNEQFF.